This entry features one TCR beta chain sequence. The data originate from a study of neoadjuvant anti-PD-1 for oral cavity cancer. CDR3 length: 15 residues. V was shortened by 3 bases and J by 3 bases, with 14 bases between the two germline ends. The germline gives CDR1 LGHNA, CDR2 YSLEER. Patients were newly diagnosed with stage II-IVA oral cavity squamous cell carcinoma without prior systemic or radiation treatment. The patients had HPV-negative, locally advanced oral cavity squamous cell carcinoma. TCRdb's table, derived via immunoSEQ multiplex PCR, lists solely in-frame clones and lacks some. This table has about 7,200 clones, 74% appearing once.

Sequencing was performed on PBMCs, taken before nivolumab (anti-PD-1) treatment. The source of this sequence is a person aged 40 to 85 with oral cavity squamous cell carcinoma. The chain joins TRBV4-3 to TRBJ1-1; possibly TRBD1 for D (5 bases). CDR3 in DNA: TGCGCCAGCAGCCATTCCTCCCAAGGGGACACTGAAGCTTTCTTT. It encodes CASSHSSQGDTEAFF.